The next 30 T cell receptor beta chains were all read from a single sample in a study of shared clonotypes between healthy human individuals. The assay was immunoSEQ multiplex PCR, and TCRdb's table has in-frame clones only and misses some. The data show a few million clones, more than 85% seen once. Sequencing was performed on naive CD4+ T cells from PBMCs. The sample's subset: CD45RA+ positively selected. The receptor source for this set is a young man in good health. Some clones in this sample may be carry-over from other donors' samples.

This chain connects TRBV18 to TRBJ2-1, with TRBD2 matching 7 bases. The CDR3 spans 16 residues. V lost 5 bases and J lost 0; bases outside the gene matches: 7. Per the germline V gene, CDR1 is KGHSH and CDR2 is LQKENI. CDR3 residues: CASSNGGSGSYNEQFF. The CDR3 nucleotides read TGTGCCAGCTCAAACGGCGGGAGTGGCTCCTACAATGAGCAGTTCTTC.

The rearrangement links TRBV30 to TRBJ2-5; tentative D call: TRBD2 (5 bases). Trimming left V 5 bases short and J 4 bases short, with 14 bases between. Germline V lookup: CDR1 GTSNPN, CDR2 SVGIG (reference sequence). The CDR3 covers 13 residues. For the CDR3, the DNA is TGTGCCTGGGCTGGACTGGTGGGAGAGACCCAGTACTTC. The encoded protein is CAWAGLVGETQYF.

J is TRBJ2-1 and V is TRBV5-1, with TRBD1 matching 8 bases. J was trimmed by 7 bases and V by 3 bases; bases with no gene match: 6. Germline CDR1 and CDR2: SGHRS and YFSETQ. This CDR3 has 14 amino acids. The CDR3: CASSSQGAQNEQFF. In DNA, the CDR3 is TGCGCCAGCAGCTCGCAGGGGGCGCAGAATGAGCAGTTCTTC.

The chain has TRBV10-1 and TRBJ1-3; D remains ambiguous. This CDR3 region has 14 residues. Germline assignment: CDR1 WNHNN and CDR2 SYGVQD (reference sequence). Trimming took off 0 bases at V and 5 bases at J, with 8 bases between the two ends. The CDR3 reads CASSESWSRNTIYF. For the CDR3, the DNA is TGCGCCAGCAGTGAGTCATGGTCCAGAAACACCATATATTTT.

The V call is TRBV5-6, the J call TRBJ1-1; D is undetermined. The CDR3 spans 13 residues. V gave up 6 bases and J gave up 0 bases, with 9 bases separating them. Germline values: CDR1 SGHDT, CDR2 YYEEEE. This chain's CDR3 is CASKRNMNTEAFF. CDR3 coding DNA: TGTGCCAGCAAAAGAAACATGAACACTGAAGCTTTCTTT.

DNA of the CDR3: TGTGCCAGCAGCTCATCAGGAGGGTATGGCTACACCTTC. It specifies CASSSSGGYGYTF. The chain recombines TRBV7-9 with TRBJ1-2; D gene ambiguous. Germline CDR1 and CDR2: SEHNR and FQNEAQ (reference sequence). Trimming shortened V by 4 bases and J by 5 bases, and 11 bases separated the two germline ends. The CDR3 is 13 residues long.

This sequence joins TRBV28 and TRBJ1-1; 7 bases are a match to TRBD1. The V gene's germline CDR1 is MDHEN and CDR2 SYDVKM. There are 14 residues in the CDR3. The V segment lost 5 bases and the J segment 2 bases; nucleotides outside the gene matches: 5. The CDR3 DNA is TGTGCCAGCAGTCCGGGGGACAGAAACACTGAAGCTTTCTTT. Translation gives CASSPGDRNTEAFF.

This chain joins TRBV19 and TRBJ1-5; D might be TRBD1 (5 bases). CDR1 LNHDA and CDR2 SQIVND come from the germline V gene (reference sequence). V lost 4 bases to trimming and J lost 4 bases, with 14 bases between them. The CDR3 totals 15 residues. The CDR3 spells CASSRGTDPNQPQHF. The DNA of the CDR3 is TGTGCCAGTAGTAGAGGGACGGACCCGAATCAGCCCCAGCATTTT.

This chain uses TRBV6-5 with TRBJ2-1; 11 bases align to TRBD1. Trimming at V came to 6 bases and at J to 11 bases, leaving 9 bases not matched to a gene. This CDR3 is 14 amino acids long. Germline values: CDR1 MNHEY, CDR2 SVGAGI. The CDR3 DNA is TGTGCCAGCAGGGACAGGGGGCAAGGGCCAAAGCAGTTCTTC. This codes for CASRDRGQGPKQFF.

The rearrangement uses TRBV28 and TRBJ2-5; D remains unclear. The CDR3 runs 14 residues. From germline, CDR1 is MDHEN and CDR2 SYDVKM. The V and J ends lost 1 base and 7 bases respectively, with 13 bases between them. This chain's CDR3 is CASSLFLNWGTQYF. In DNA, the CDR3 is TGTGCCAGCAGTTTATTCCTAAATTGGGGGACCCAGTACTTC.

The gene calls are TRBV4-1 and TRBJ2-7, with no clear D. The CDR3 has 12 amino acids. Trimming took 2 bases from V and 3 from J, leaving 5 bases between them. CDR1 and CDR2 from the germline V gene are MGHRA and YSYEKL. CDR3 in DNA: TGCGCCAGCAGCCAATGGGGCTACGAGCAGTACTTC. Translated: CASSQWGYEQYF.

The chain has TRBV18 and TRBJ1-4; D gene uncertain. V lost 3 bases to trimming and J lost 12 bases, with 8 bases between them. The CDR3 has 11 amino acids. Germline lookup yields CDR1 KGHSH and CDR2 LQKENI. In DNA form, the CDR3 reads TGTGCCAGCTCACCTCAGAAGGAACTGTTTTTT. It codes for CASSPQKELFF. The full variable domain, its missing parts supplied by reference TRBV18 and TRBJ1-4, is NAGVMQNPRHLVRRRGQEARLRCSPMKGHSHVYWYRQLPEEGLKFMVYLQKENIIDESGMPKERFSAEFPKEGPSILRIQQVVRGDSAAYFCASSPQKELFFGSGTQLSVL.

The chain has TRBV14 and TRBJ1-2; D perhaps matches TRBD1 (5 bases). The germline gives CDR1 SGHDN, CDR2 FVKESK. The CDR3 consists of 15 residues. The V and J ends lost 1 base and 2 bases respectively, with 11 bases between them. CDR3 residues: CASSQGGANNYGYTF. CDR3 in DNA: TGTGCCAGCAGCCAAGGAGGGGCGAACAACTATGGCTACACCTTC.

J is TRBJ1-3 and V is TRBV30, with 8 nucleotides matching TRBD1. The length of the CDR3 is 17 residues. Trimming took 1 base from V and 2 from J; bases not matched to a gene: 10. The germline CDR1 and CDR2 sequences are GTSNPN and SVGIG (reference sequence). The CDR3 sequence: CAWSALGQGPTGNTIYF. The CDR3 nucleotides are TGTGCCTGGAGTGCCCTAGGACAGGGACCCACTGGAAACACCATATATTTT.

The rearrangement links TRBV7-2 to TRBJ2-5; 7 positions agree with TRBD2. Germline V CDR1 and CDR2: SGHTA, FQGNSA. V lost 5 bases to trimming and J lost 4 bases; unmatched junction nucleotides: 10. This CDR3 is 15 amino acids long. CDR3 sequence reads: CASSPVGLMGETQYF. The CDR3 bases are TGTGCCAGCAGCCCCGTGGGACTAATGGGAGAGACCCAGTACTTC.

The chain is built from TRBV7-9 and TRBJ2-2, with TRBD1 matching over 8 bases. This CDR3 region has 16 residues. CDR1 SEHNR and CDR2 FQNEAQ come from the germline V gene (reference sequence). The V and J ends lost 6 bases and 3 bases, in that order; junction bases with no gene match: 9. DNA for the CDR3: TGTGCCAGCAGGCCCTCCGGGACAGGCCACACCGGGGAGCTGTTTTTT. Translation: CASRPSGTGHTGELFF.

This clone has a single count. The chain is built from TRBV5-1 and TRBJ2-2; no definite D call. The germline CDR1 and CDR2 sequences are SGHRS and YFSETQ. With 0 bases removed from V and 0 bases from J, the gap between germline ends came to 9 bases. The length of the CDR3 is 16 residues. The CDR3 DNA follows: TGCGCCAGCAGCTTGGCGCCGGCCGCGAACACCGGGGAGCTGTTTTTT. This translates into CASSLAPAANTGELFF.

This chain joins TRBV18 and TRBJ2-3; D remains ambiguous. This CDR3 comprises 14 residues. Germline V lookup: CDR1 KGHSH, CDR2 LQKENI. The germline V and J ends were trimmed by 3 bases and 4 bases, with 11 bases remaining between them. CDR3: CASSPSPAPDTQYF. Written as DNA, the CDR3 is TGTGCCAGCTCACCCAGCCCTGCCCCAGATACGCAGTATTTT. The entire variable domain, with the rest obtained from reference TRBV18 and TRBJ2-3, is as follows: NAGVMQNPRHLVRRRGQEARLRCSPMKGHSHVYWYRQLPEEGLKFMVYLQKENIIDESGMPKERFSAEFPKEGPSILRIQQVVRGDSAAYFCASSPSPAPDTQYFGPGTRLTVL.

This clone has just one count. This rearrangement joins TRBV18 to TRBJ2-3; D is undetermined. CDR1 KGHSH and CDR2 LQKENI come from the germline V gene. CDR3 length equals 15 residues. Trimming left V 3 bases short and J 0 bases short, with 10 bases between. In DNA, the CDR3 is TGTGCCAGCTCACCGCAGTCTCGGAGCACAGATACGCAGTATTTT. Translation gives CASSPQSRSTDTQYF.

J is TRBJ2-5 and V is TRBV28; 10 positions match TRBD2. The CDR3 runs 16 residues. Per the germline V gene, CDR1 is MDHEN and CDR2 is SYDVKM. Trimming at V came to 5 bases and at J to 3 bases, leaving 9 bases not matched to a gene. The CDR3 DNA follows: TGTGCCAGCAGTACGGGTAATGGACTAGCGGAAGAGACCCAGTACTTC. Translated: CASSTGNGLAEETQYF. Supplemented by reference TRBV28 and TRBJ2-5, the full variable domain reads DVKVTQSSRYLVKRTGEKVFLECVQDMDHENMFWYRQDPGLGLRLIYFSYDVKMKEKGDIPEGYSVSREKKERFSLILESASTNQTSMYLCASSTGNGLAEETQYFGPGTRLLVL.

A single count supports this clone. The rearrangement joins TRBV28 to TRBJ1-5; D may be TRBD1 (5 bases). Germline V gene data show CDR1 as MDHEN and CDR2 as SYDVKM. The CDR3 consists of 15 residues. Deletions cut 7 bases from V and 7 bases from J, with 20 bases between. The CDR3 DNA reads TGTGCCAGCATCACGGGGGGGGAATTGAGGCAGCCCCAGCATTTT. Translating gives CASITGGELRQPQHF.

This clone was recorded only once. The V call is TRBV28, the J call TRBJ2-4; 11 bases fit TRBD2. J gave up 6 bases and V 4 bases, and 8 bases lay outside the gene matches. Germline V gene sequence: CDR1 MDHEN, CDR2 SYDVKM. CDR3 length: 16 residues. In nucleotides, the CDR3 is TGTGCCAGCAGTTCAATAGCGGGAGGGCCCGGAAACATTCAGTACTTC. This sequence encodes CASSSIAGGPGNIQYF.

This clone was detected only once. The chain links TRBV9 to TRBJ1-2; D gene unclear. The CDR3 consists of 12 residues. CDR1 and CDR2 from the germline V gene are SGDLS and YYNGEE. The V end lost 3 bases, the J end lost 4 bases, and 7 bases lay between the germline ends. Here the CDR3 reads CASSGRSYGYTF. CDR3 nucleotide sequence: TGTGCCAGCAGCGGCCGATCCTATGGCTACACCTTC. Together with reference TRBV9 and TRBJ1-2, the CDR3 gives the full variable domain: DSGVTQTPKHLITATGQRVTLRCSPRSGDLSVYWYQQSLDQGLQFLIQYYNGEERAKGNILERFSAQQFPDLHSELNLSSLELGDSALYFCASSGRSYGYTFGSGTRLTVV.

The chain is built from TRBV7-9 and TRBJ2-5; 8 bases are shared with TRBD2. Germline CDR1 SEHNR, CDR2 FQNEAQ (reference sequence). After removal of 3 bases from V and 9 bases from J, the junction contained 15 bases not matched to a gene. The CDR3 length is 16 residues. CDR3 protein: CASSLSGGRQQAAQYF. In DNA form, the CDR3 reads TGTGCCAGCAGCTTGAGCGGGGGACGACAGCAGGCGGCCCAGTACTTC.

V usage is TRBV11-3 and J usage is TRBJ2-2, with 7 bases fitting TRBD1. CDR1 is SGHNT and CDR2 is YENEEA in the germline V gene. CDR3 length: 17 residues. With 5 bases clipped from V and 1 base from J, the junction kept 10 bases outside the gene matches. The CDR3 sequence: CASSQLPGQLNTGELFF. The DNA of the CDR3 is TGTGCCAGCAGCCAACTCCCGGGACAGTTGAACACCGGGGAGCTGTTTTTT.

The chain employs TRBV9 and TRBJ2-2; 7 nucleotides line up with TRBD2. This CDR3 is built from 17 residues. Germline lookup yields CDR1 SGDLS and CDR2 YYNGEE. The ends lost 1 base at V and 3 bases at J; junction bases unmatched: 9. The CDR3 coding sequence is TGTGCCAGCAGCGTAAGGTCTCCGCGGGAGTACACCGGGGAGCTGTTTTTT. Encoded protein: CASSVRSPREYTGELFF.

Comments on this clone: An end of the junction does not agree with germline; a read error may underlie this. The chain is built from TRBV19 and TRBJ2-7; 8 nucleotides align to TRBD1. Germline V lookup: CDR1 LNHDA, CDR2 SQIVND (reference sequence). The CDR3 extends over 11 amino acids. The CDR3 sequence is CASSMGQVVFF. In nucleotides, the CDR3 is TGTGCCAGTAGTATGGGACAGGTAGTCTTCTTC.

The gene calls are TRBV7-8 and TRBJ2-7, with 7 bases fitting TRBD1. The CDR3 sequence is 15 residues long. Germline trimming cut 7 bases from V and 0 bases from J; bases unmatched to any gene: 9. Germline V CDR1 and CDR2: SGHVS, FQNEAQ. The CDR3 DNA sequence: TGTGCCAGCACACTACGGACAGGCCTCTCCTACGAGCAGTACTTC. It specifies CASTLRTGLSYEQYF.

The J gene is TRBJ2-3, the V gene TRBV18; no reliable D call. CDR1 is KGHSH, CDR2 LQKENI, per germline. The CDR3 covers 13 residues. With 4 bases removed from V and 6 bases from J, the gap between germline ends came to 11 bases. This CDR3 is CASSRRLADTQYF. As DNA, the CDR3 is TGTGCCAGCTCACGCCGGTTGGCCGATACGCAGTATTTT.

The V call is TRBV27, the J call TRBJ1-1; 7 bases agree with TRBD1. The length of the CDR3 is 16 residues. V lost 3 bases and J lost 2; bases outside the gene matches: 9. CDR1 is MNHEY, CDR2 SMNVEV, per germline (reference sequence). In DNA form, the CDR3 reads TGTGCCAGCAGTTTGGGGGGCAGGGGGGAAAACACTGAAGCTTTCTTT. Translated: CASSLGGRGENTEAFF.